The 23 T cell receptor beta chains presented below share a single source sample, sequenced in a study of shared T cell receptors in the human thymus. Produced via immunoSEQ multiplex PCR; TCRdb's table is partial and in-frame only. The profile covers hundreds of thousands of clones, with roughly 74% appearing a single time and approximately 0.013% taken by the ten largest. These sequences were also reported in another study, on human thymus T cells.

Sequences were obtained from thymocytes. These receptor sequences come from a boy less than two years old with a congenital heart defect.

This chain uses TRBV7-8 with TRBJ2-2; maybe TRBD1 (5 bases). The CDR3 loop spans 13 amino acids. V was clipped by 5 bases and J by 7 bases, with 11 bases between them. Germline V lookup: CDR1 SGHVS, CDR2 FQNEAQ. The CDR3 region has the DNA TGTGCCAGCAGCCGGCTAGGGGACGGGGAGCTGTTTTTT. It is translated as CASSRLGDGELFF.

V usage is TRBV28 and J usage is TRBJ1-5; D is undetermined. Germline loops: CDR1 MDHEN, CDR2 SYDVKM. The CDR3 is 15 residues long. Deletions cut 2 bases from V and 5 bases from J, with 13 bases between. The CDR3 sequence: CASSLGQSSHQPQHF. The CDR3 DNA is TGTGCCAGCAGTTTAGGGCAGTCCTCTCATCAGCCCCAGCATTTT.

The chain has TRBV30 and TRBJ1-2, with TRBD1 identical over 8 bases. After removal of 2 bases from V and 5 bases from J, the junction contained 13 bases not matched to a gene. Germline V CDR1 and CDR2: GTSNPN, SVGIG (reference sequence). CDR3 length equals 16 residues. CDR3 sequence (DNA): TGTGCCTGGAGTCCATTAGGACAGGGAGAAGATTATGGCTACACCTTC. Translating gives CAWSPLGQGEDYGYTF.

The chain combines TRBV7-6 with TRBJ2-1; 9 bases map to TRBD1. CDR3 length: 16 residues. Trimming cost V 5 bases and J 6 bases; bases outside gene matches: 11. Germline V gene lookup returns CDR1 SGHVS and CDR2 FNYEAQ. The CDR3: CASSRPTGGRFNEQFF. CDR3 sequence (DNA): TGTGCCAGCAGCCGACCGACAGGGGGGCGCTTCAATGAGCAGTTCTTC.

The chain combines TRBV19 with TRBJ2-5; a weak D match, TRBD2 (5 bases). The CDR3 contains 14 residues. V gave up 1 base and J gave up 5 bases, with 11 bases separating them. CDR1 and CDR2 (germline): LNHDA, SQIVND (reference sequence). The DNA of the CDR3 is TGTGCCAGTAGTATAGTCCCGACGGGGGAGACCCAGTACTTC. This gives the protein CASSIVPTGETQYF.

The chain links TRBV4-3 to TRBJ1-2; 7 bases map to TRBD1. V lost 0 bases to trimming and J lost 4 bases; unmatched junction nucleotides: 2. Germline V CDR1 and CDR2: LGHNA, YSLEER. CDR3 length equals 14 residues. Here the CDR3 reads CASSQDDRVYGYTF. CDR3 in DNA: TGCGCCAGCAGCCAAGACGACAGGGTCTATGGCTACACCTTC.

This clone was recorded only once. The chain carries TRBV7-9 and TRBJ2-5, with D possibly being TRBD2 (5 bases). From germline, CDR1 is SEHNR and CDR2 FQNEAQ (reference sequence). This CDR3 comprises 14 residues. V was trimmed by 1 base and J by 5 bases, leaving 11 bases between them. The CDR3: CASSLGASTETQYF. The CDR3, as DNA: TGTGCCAGCAGCTTAGGGGCTAGCACGGAGACCCAGTACTTC.

V and J are TRBV25-1 and TRBJ1-4; TRBD1 might be the D (5 bases). Per germline, CDR1 MGHDK and CDR2 SYGVNS. V was cut by 6 bases and J by 7 bases, with 12 bases left in between. The CDR3 has 13 residues. The CDR3 region has the DNA TGTGCCAGCAGGGTAGGGGCAACTGAAAAACTGTTTTTT. This codes for CASRVGATEKLFF.

The CDR3, as DNA: TGTGCCAGCACCCAGGGCCCCAACACTGAAGCTTTCTTT. Protein product: CASTQGPNTEAFF. This sequence joins TRBV6-5 and TRBJ1-1; perhaps TRBD1 as D (5 bases). Germline lookup yields CDR1 MNHEY and CDR2 SVGAGI. CDR3 length equals 13 residues. Between the trimmed V and J ends, which lost 7 bases and 2 bases, there was a span of 11 bases.

V is TRBV4-1 and J is TRBJ2-1, with 9 nucleotides matching TRBD1. Per germline, CDR1 MGHRA and CDR2 YSYEKL. This CDR3 is 16 amino acids long. The trim removed 1 base at V and 8 bases at J, leaving 9 bases unmatched. This CDR3 reads CASSQGGQGNMDEQFF. CDR3 DNA sequence: TGCGCCAGCAGCCAAGGAGGACAGGGGAATATGGATGAGCAGTTCTTC.

The CDR3 DNA follows: TGTGCCAGCAAGGTCGGACAGGGTGGCACTGAAGCTTTCTTT. As protein: CASKVGQGGTEAFF. The chain has TRBV6-5 and TRBJ1-1, with 8 nucleotides matching TRBD1. Per the germline V gene, CDR1 is MNHEY and CDR2 is SVGAGI. V shed 7 bases and J 4 bases; nucleotides not matched to a gene: 8. The CDR3 has 14 amino acids.

This chain links TRBV5-1 with TRBJ2-2; 7 bases match TRBD2. From germline, CDR1 is SGHRS and CDR2 YFSETQ. The CDR3 is 13 amino acids. The ends lost 6 bases at V and 6 bases at J; junction bases unmatched: 5. The CDR3 loop is CASTWGGAGELFF. CDR3 DNA: TGCGCCAGCACTTGGGGGGGAGCCGGGGAGCTGTTTTTT.

This chain uses TRBV10-1 with TRBJ1-1; D might be TRBD1 (6 bases). Germline CDR1 reads WNHNN; CDR2 reads SYGVQD (reference sequence). Trimming removed 6 bases at V and 1 base at J, with 18 bases between. The CDR3 totals 16 residues. The CDR3 DNA is TGCGCCAGCAGCCTTCAAACCGGGACACCGAACACTGAAGCTTTCTTT. Translation gives CASSLQTGTPNTEAFF.

This clone was counted a single time. The CDR3 is CASSYGDTGTEYEQYF. The CDR3 coding sequence is TGTGCCAGCAGTTACGGGGATACCGGGACAGAGTACGAGCAGTACTTC. V and J are TRBV6-5 and TRBJ2-7; 7 nucleotides line up with TRBD1. CDR3 length: 16 residues. V was clipped by 2 bases and J by 4 bases; unmatched bases: 11. The germline gives CDR1 MNHEY, CDR2 SVGAGI.

The rearrangement uses TRBV5-5 and TRBJ1-5; 10 positions agree with TRBD1. J gave up 3 bases and V 4 bases, and 7 bases lay outside the gene matches. Germline CDR1 is SGHKS and CDR2 is YYEKEE (reference sequence). The CDR3 is made up of 16 amino acids. The CDR3 coding sequence is TGTGCCAGCAGCCTGGGACAGGGGCGAGACAATCAGCCCCAGCATTTT. Encoded protein: CASSLGQGRDNQPQHF.

This clone was observed a handful of times. The chain joins TRBV7-6 to TRBJ2-7, with 14 bases lining up with TRBD2. V was pared by 5 bases and J by 2 bases, with 14 bases of the junction left unmatched. Germline loops: CDR1 SGHVS, CDR2 FNYEAQ. The CDR3 has 19 amino acids. Here the CDR3 DNA reads TGTGCCAGCAGCCCTGAGTCCCGGACTAGCGGGAGGCTAACCTACGAGCAGTACTTC. It translates to CASSPESRTSGRLTYEQYF.

The genes are TRBV11-2 and TRBJ2-1; 16 bases line up with TRBD2. The J segment lost 8 bases and the V segment lost 3 bases, leaving 4 bases of the junction unmatched. Germline V gives CDR1 SGHAT, CDR2 FQNNGV. CDR3 length equals 16 residues. Here the CDR3 reads CASSLGTSGRGDEQFF. DNA of the CDR3: TGTGCCAGCAGCTTGGGGACTAGCGGGAGGGGGGATGAGCAGTTCTTC.

The rearrangement links TRBV5-1 to TRBJ2-7; D might be TRBD2 (5 bases). CDR3 length equals 16 residues. Germline V lookup: CDR1 SGHRS, CDR2 YFSETQ. The ends were cut back, 4 bases at V and 4 bases at J, with 21 bases in the middle. The CDR3 DNA is TGCGCCAGCAGCCCCTGGAGCGGACTGGGCTTTTACGAGCAGTACTTC. Its translation: CASSPWSGLGFYEQYF.

The chain couples TRBV10-1 to TRBJ1-4; possible D gene TRBD1, 5 bases. Germline lookup yields CDR1 WNHNN and CDR2 SYGVQD (reference sequence). V lost 6 bases and J 8 bases, leaving 19 bases between the germline ends. The CDR3 has 15 residues. CDR3 protein: CASSPSRGVGEKLFF. The CDR3 DNA reads TGCGCCAGCAGCCCCTCACGGGGGGTAGGCGAAAAACTGTTTTTT.

V gene TRBV27 combines with J gene TRBJ2-1; 15 bases are shared with TRBD2. Germline values: CDR1 MNHEY, CDR2 SMNVEV (reference sequence). V was pared by 9 bases and J by 7 bases, with 7 bases of the junction left unmatched. The CDR3 has 15 amino acids. The DNA of the CDR3 is TGTGCCAGTCAGGGACTAGCGGGGGGTTTGAATGAGCAGTTCTTC. It specifies CASQGLAGGLNEQFF.

The genes are TRBV6-1 and TRBJ2-5, with 8 bases lining up with TRBD1. V was clipped by 8 bases and J by 1 base; unmatched bases: 9. There are 15 residues in the CDR3. Germline V gene sequence: CDR1 MNHNS, CDR2 SASEGT. The CDR3 protein is CASPNTDRGQETQYF. CDR3 sequence (DNA): TGTGCCAGCCCCAATACAGACAGGGGCCAAGAGACCCAGTACTTC.

The chain recombines TRBV29-1 with TRBJ2-7, with TRBD1 identical over 8 bases. The CDR3 is made up of 14 amino acids. Germline trimming cut 5 bases from V and 1 base from J; bases unmatched to any gene: 7. CDR1 and CDR2 (germline): SQVTM, ANQGSEA. The CDR3 here is CSVSSDRESYEQYF. CDR3 nucleotides: TGCAGCGTTTCTTCGGACAGGGAATCCTACGAGCAGTACTTC.

The chain employs TRBV4-3 and TRBJ2-1; 9 nucleotides agree with TRBD2. J gave up 7 bases and V 5 bases, and 3 bases lay outside the gene matches. Germline V gene sequence: CDR1 LGHNA, CDR2 YSLEER. There are 13 residues in the CDR3. CDR3 sequence (DNA): TGCGCCAGCAGCTATACTAGCGGGAATGAGCAGTTCTTC. It specifies CASSYTSGNEQFF.